Here is one T cell receptor beta chain with its context. What this receptor recognizes is not known. It has no much larger one-base neighbor in the sample; base qualities were not kept. The source of the sample is a study of CD8+ T cells in alopecia areata (dated by TCRdb to 2017 to 2018). With regard to the full study: The treated patients took part in an open-label pilot trial in which moderate-to-severe alopecia areata was treated with oral tofacitinib at 5 to 10 mg twice daily. Amplification of TCRbeta CDR3 regions was done by immunoSEQ multiplex PCR using 35 Vbeta forward primers and 13 Jbeta reverse primers. Tofacitinib-treated patients had biopsies at baseline and at 4 and 24 weeks of treatment, with a later scalp biopsy in several patients. RNA came from the PAXgene miRNA kit for fixed scalp, the miRNeasy kit for PBMCs, and the RNeasy kit for mouse skin. In both human patients and the C3H/HeJ mouse model, the study applied high-throughput TCRbeta sequencing to look at T cell clonal expansion in alopecia areata. On the human side, TCRbeta sequencing was run on scalp tissue and on sorted CD4+ and CD8+ peripheral blood T cells from healthy controls and from alopecia areata patients with either patchy or totalis/universalis disease. Scalp clonality was compared across normal scalp (n=4), patchy alopecia areata scalp (n=8), and alopecia totalis/universalis scalp (n=8). Tofacitinib was administered for 6 to 18 months, and 6 months of follow-up off drug were then conducted to assess delayed response and recurrence. For the treated patients, the SALT score, which quantifies what percentage of scalp surface area is affected, served as the measure of disease severity. What the study reported, not specific to this receptor: Compared with normal scalp, lesional scalp had higher clonality and more expanded CD8+ clones, particularly in alopecia totalis/universalis, a pattern that suggests antigenic drive. Tofacitinib significantly lowered scalp clonality and the number of expanded CD8+ clones among the top 100 scalp clones. TCR sequences shared between patients were less clear than in mice, possibly partly because of HLA diversity in the patient population. Unlike mouse skin, where gammadelta T cells dominate, normal human skin contains resident alphabeta T cells that get sequenced too, which complicates analysis of the scalp TCR repertoire. Because the treated cohort was small and included a single nonresponder, larger studies are needed to assess links between baseline CD8+ expansion and response. During tofacitinib treatment, many expanded lesional clones remained in scalp and blood, and this persistence may partly explain relapse after treatment is stopped.

In the paper's terms, the time point label means: less than five weeks on oral tofacitinib. Interpreted using the paper, the treatment or condition label stands for: oral pan-JAK inhibitor, 5-10 mg twice daily. From alopecia areata patients, peripheral blood was collected along with lesional scalp punch biopsies. After PBMCs were isolated by density centrifugation and stained for CD3, CD4 and CD8, a FACSAria was used to sort CD4+ and CD8+ T cells. The CDR1 and CDR2 encoded by the germline V gene are KGHSH and LQKENI. V is cut by 4 bases and J by 6 bases, and the space between the germline ends is 21 bases. The CDR3 numbers 16 residues from cysteine through phenylalanine. The only DNA kept is the CDR3, 48 bases in frame from the first base. Receptor libraries were prepared by the immunoSEQ multiplex PCR assay. For TCR sequencing, RNA was extracted from every sample and reverse transcribed into cDNA to serve as template. First-strand cDNA was synthesized with SuperScript III using a 2:1 mix of oligo-dT and random hexamers. Amplification bias was assessed with a synthetic immune receptor repertoire, and residual bias was removed computationally. The paper's processing steps were these. After raw reads were preprocessed to remove errors, the CDR3 was defined following IMGT conventions as running from the conserved cysteine to phenylalanine. To get clonality, Shannon entropy was normalized by log2 of the number of productive unique TCRs and the result was subtracted from 1. Whether each scalp clone was CD4 or CD8 was inferred by checking scalp TCRbeta sequences against the CD4 and CD8 repertoires from sorted blood. TCRdb mirrors the immuneACCESS table, restricted to in-frame sequences. Some clones are absent from its copies; in checked studies, under half trace to an unresolved V gene, and the reason for the others is unknown. For V, J and clone size, that table is used; D and trimming come from the DNA. The sample records more than 200,000 clones, around 66% of which are singletons. Around 3.9% of the sample goes to the ten largest clones.

Source: CD4+ T cells sorted from blood, taken at week 4, from a patient treated with tofacitinib. The TCR sequence derives from a human donor with alopecia areata. The chain is made from TRBV18 and TRBJ1-1; the D gene is perhaps TRBD1, on 5 matching bases. The CDR3 protein is CASSLRQLAEGAEAFF. The DNA sequence follows: TGTGCCAGCTCACTAAGACAGCTTGCGGAGGGTGCTGAAGCTTTCTTT. The CDR3 plus the reference TRBV18 and TRBJ1-1 genes for the other parts give the full variable domain: NAGVMQNPRHLVRRRGQEARLRCSPMKGHSHVYWYRQLPEEGLKFMVYLQKENIIDESGMPKERFSAEFPKEGPSILRIQQVVRGDSAAYFCASSLRQLAEGAEAFFGQGTRLTVV.